The text below deals with one T cell receptor (beta chain). Its specificity is not known. This specimen belongs to a study of long-term antiretroviral therapy in people with HIV. Notes on the study in general: Blood dating 2004 to 2017 may reflect older ART regimens. Post-ART samples showed increased diversity that remained below transplant donor control levels.

Researchers ran immunoSEQ v3.0 at survey level. Repertoires were generated with immunoSEQ multiplex PCR, while TCRdb's copy carries only in-frame clones and drops some. The sample holds more than 35,000 clones, approximately 86% seen once. The samples, holding 1-10 million cryopreserved PBMC, were thawed before DNA extraction was carried out. Germline V gene lookup returns CDR1 SGHVS and CDR2 FQNEAQ. The ends lost 3 bases at V and 3 bases at J; junction bases unmatched: 2. The CDR3 spans 14 residues. Material: unsorted PBMCs, obtained just before starting antiretroviral therapy. This chain links TRBV7-8 with TRBJ2-7; 10 positions match TRBD1. This TCR came from a woman aged 18-29 years with HIV. CDR3 protein: CASSLDRGNYEQYF. The CDR3 bases are TGTGCCAGCAGCTTGGACAGGGGGAACTACGAGCAGTACTTC.